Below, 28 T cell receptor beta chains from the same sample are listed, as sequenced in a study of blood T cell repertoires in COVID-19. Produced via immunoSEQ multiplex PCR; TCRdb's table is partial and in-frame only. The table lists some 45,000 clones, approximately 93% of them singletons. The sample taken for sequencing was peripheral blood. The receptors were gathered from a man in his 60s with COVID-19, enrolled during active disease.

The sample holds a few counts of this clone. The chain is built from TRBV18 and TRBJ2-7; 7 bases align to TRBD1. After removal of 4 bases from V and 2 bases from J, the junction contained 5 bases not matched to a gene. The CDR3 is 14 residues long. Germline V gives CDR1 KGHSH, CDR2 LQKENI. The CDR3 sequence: CASSQEQGPYEQYF. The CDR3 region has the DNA TGTGCCAGCTCACAGGAACAGGGGCCCTACGAGCAGTACTTC. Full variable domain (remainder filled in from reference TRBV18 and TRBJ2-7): NAGVMQNPRHLVRRRGQEARLRCSPMKGHSHVYWYRQLPEEGLKFMVYLQKENIIDESGMPKERFSAEFPKEGPSILRIQQVVRGDSAAYFCASSQEQGPYEQYFGPGTRLTVT.

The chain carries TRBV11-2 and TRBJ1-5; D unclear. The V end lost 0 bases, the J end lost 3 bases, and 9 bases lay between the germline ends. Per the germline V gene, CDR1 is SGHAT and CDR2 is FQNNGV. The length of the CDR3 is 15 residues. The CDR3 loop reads CASSLDVEFNQPQHF. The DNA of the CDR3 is TGTGCCAGCAGCTTAGATGTGGAGTTCAATCAGCCCCAGCATTTT. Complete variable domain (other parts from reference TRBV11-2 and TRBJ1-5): EAGVAQSPRYKIIEKRQSVAFWCNPISGHATLYWYQQILGQGPKLLIQFQNNGVVDDSQLPKDRFSAERLKGVDSTLKIQPAKLEDSAVYLCASSLDVEFNQPQHFGDGTRLSIL.

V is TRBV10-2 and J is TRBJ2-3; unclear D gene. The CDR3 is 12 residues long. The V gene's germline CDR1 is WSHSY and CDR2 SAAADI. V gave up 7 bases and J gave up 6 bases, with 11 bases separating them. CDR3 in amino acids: CASNSRGDTQYF. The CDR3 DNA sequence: TGCGCCAGCAATTCGCGCGGCGATACGCAGTATTTT.

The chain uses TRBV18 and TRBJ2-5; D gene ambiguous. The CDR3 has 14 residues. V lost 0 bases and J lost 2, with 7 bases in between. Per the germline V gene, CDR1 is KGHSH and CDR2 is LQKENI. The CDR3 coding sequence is TGTGCCAGCTCACCACCCGCCCAGCAAGAGACCCAGTACTTC. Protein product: CASSPPAQQETQYF.

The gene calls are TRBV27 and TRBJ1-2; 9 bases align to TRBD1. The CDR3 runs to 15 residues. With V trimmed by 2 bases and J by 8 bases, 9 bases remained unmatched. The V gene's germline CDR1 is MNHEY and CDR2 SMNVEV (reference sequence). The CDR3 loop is CASSLHPGTGIGYTF. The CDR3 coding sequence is TGTGCCAGCAGTTTACATCCCGGGACAGGGATAGGCTACACCTTC.

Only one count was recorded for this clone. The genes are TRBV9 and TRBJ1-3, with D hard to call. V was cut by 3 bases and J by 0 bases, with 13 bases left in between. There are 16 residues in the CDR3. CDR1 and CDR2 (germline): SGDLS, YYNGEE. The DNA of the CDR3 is TGTGCCAGCAGCGGACTTTTGCAGAGCTCTGGAAACACCATATATTTT. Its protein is CASSGLLQSSGNTIYF.

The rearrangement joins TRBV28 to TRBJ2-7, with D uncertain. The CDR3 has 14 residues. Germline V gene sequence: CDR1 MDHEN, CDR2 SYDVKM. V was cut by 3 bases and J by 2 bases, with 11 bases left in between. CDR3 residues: CASSFAYTAYEQYF. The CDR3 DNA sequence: TGTGCCAGCAGTTTTGCGTACACAGCCTACGAGCAGTACTTC.

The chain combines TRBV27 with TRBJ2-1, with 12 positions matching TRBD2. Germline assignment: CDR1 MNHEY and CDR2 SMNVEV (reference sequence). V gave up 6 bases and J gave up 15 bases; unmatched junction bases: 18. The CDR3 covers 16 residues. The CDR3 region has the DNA TGTGCCAGCAGCCCAATTGCTAGCGGGAGGGCTGATAAATGGTTCTTC. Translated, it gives CASSPIASGRADKWFF.

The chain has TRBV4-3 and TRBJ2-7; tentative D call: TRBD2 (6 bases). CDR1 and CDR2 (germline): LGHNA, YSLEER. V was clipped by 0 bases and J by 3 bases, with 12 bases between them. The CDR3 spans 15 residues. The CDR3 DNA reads TGCGCCAGCAGCCAAGAACGGGAGAAGAGCTACGAGCAGTACTTC. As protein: CASSQEREKSYEQYF.

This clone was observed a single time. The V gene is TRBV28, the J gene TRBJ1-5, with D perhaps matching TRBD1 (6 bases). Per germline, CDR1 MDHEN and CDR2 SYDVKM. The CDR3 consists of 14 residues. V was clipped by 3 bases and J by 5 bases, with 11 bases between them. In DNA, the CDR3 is TGTGCCAGCAGTTTGTACAGGGAACATCAGCCCCAGCATTTT. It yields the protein CASSLYREHQPQHF.

CDR3: CASSYSGGLNTEAFF. The CDR3 DNA is TGTGCCAGCAGTTACTCGGGAGGGCTGAACACTGAAGCTTTCTTT. This rearrangement joins TRBV6-5 to TRBJ1-1; D is undetermined. Trimming cost V 0 bases and J 0 bases, with 8 bases left between them. This CDR3 comprises 15 residues. In germline, CDR1 is MNHEY, CDR2 SVGAGI.

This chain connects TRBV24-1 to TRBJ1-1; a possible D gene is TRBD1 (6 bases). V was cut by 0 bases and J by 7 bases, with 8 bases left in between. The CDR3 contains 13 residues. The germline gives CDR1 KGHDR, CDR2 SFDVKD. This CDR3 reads CATSDLEGDEAFF. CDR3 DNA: TGTGCCACCAGTGATTTGGAGGGGGATGAAGCTTTCTTT.

In DNA, the CDR3 is TGTGCCAGCAGCCCCGACAGGGGAATCTACGAGCAGTACTTC. This sequence encodes CASSPDRGIYEQYF. V gene TRBV5-4 combines with J gene TRBJ2-7; 8 nucleotides match TRBD1. V lost 4 bases and J lost 3; bases outside the gene matches: 6. The CDR3 is made up of 14 amino acids. In germline, CDR1 is SGHNT, CDR2 YYREEE (reference sequence).

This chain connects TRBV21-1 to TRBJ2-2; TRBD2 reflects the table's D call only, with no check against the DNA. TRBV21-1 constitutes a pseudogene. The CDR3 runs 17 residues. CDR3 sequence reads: CASSERSSGGAPGELFF. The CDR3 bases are TGTGCCAGCAGCGAAAGGTCTAGCGGGGGGGCCCCCGGGGAGCTGTTTTTT.

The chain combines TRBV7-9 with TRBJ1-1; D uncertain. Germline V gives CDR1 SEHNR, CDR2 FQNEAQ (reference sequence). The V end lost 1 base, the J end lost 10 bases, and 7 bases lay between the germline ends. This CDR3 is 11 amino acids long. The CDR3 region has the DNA TGTGCCAGCAGCTTAGTTCTTCTAGCTTTCTTT. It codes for CASSLVLLAFF.

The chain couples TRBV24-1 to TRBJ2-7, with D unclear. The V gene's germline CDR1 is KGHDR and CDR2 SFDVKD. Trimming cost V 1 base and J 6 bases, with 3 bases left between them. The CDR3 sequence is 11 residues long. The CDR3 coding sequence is TGTGCCACCAGTGATTTTCGCGAGCAGTACTTC. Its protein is CATSDFREQYF.

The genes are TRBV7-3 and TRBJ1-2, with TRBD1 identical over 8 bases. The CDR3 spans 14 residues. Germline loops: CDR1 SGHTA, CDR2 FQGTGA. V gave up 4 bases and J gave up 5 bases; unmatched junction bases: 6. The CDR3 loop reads CASSSGQGGYGYTF. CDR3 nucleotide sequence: TGTGCCAGCAGCTCCGGACAGGGTGGATATGGCTACACCTTC.

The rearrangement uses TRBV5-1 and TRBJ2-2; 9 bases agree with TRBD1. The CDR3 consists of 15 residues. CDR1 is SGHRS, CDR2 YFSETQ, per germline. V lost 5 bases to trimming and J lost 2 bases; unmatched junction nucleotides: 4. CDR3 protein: CASSSGQGNTGELFF. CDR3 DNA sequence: TGCGCCAGCAGTTCGGGACAGGGTAACACCGGGGAGCTGTTTTTT.

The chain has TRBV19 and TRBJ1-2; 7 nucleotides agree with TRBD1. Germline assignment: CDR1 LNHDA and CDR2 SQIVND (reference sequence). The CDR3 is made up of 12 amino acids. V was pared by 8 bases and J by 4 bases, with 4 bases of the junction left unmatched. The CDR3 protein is CASCDRVYGYTF. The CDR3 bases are TGTGCCAGTTGCGACAGGGTCTATGGCTACACCTTC.

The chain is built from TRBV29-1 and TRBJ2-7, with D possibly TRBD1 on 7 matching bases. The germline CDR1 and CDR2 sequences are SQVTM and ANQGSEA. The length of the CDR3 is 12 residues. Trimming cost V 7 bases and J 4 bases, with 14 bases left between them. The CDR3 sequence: CSADAGGYEQYF. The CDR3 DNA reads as TGCAGCGCCGACGCAGGGGGGTACGAGCAGTACTTC.

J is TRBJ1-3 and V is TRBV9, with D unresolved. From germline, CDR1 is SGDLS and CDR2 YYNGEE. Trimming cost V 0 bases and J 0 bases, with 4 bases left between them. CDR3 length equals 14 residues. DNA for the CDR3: TGTGCCAGCAGCGTAGCAGGCTCTGGAAACACCATATATTTT. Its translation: CASSVAGSGNTIYF.

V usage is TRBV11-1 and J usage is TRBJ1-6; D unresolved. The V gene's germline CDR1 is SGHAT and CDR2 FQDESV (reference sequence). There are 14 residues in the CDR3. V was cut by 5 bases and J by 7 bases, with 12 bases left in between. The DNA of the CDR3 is TGTGCCAGCAGCCCCCGGGAGAGGAATTCACCCCTCCACTTT. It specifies CASSPRERNSPLHF.

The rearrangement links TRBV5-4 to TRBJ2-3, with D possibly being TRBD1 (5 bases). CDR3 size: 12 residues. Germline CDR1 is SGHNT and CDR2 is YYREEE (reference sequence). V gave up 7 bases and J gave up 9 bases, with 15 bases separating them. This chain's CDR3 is CASVSQGQTQYF. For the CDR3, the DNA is TGTGCCAGCGTGTCCCAGGGCCAGACGCAGTATTTT.

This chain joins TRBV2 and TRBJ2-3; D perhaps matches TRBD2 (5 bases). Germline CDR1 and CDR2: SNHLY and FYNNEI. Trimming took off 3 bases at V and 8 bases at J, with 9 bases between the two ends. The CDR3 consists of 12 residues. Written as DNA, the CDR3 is TGTGCCAGCAGTGATGAGGGAATTACGCAGTATTTT. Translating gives CASSDEGITQYF.

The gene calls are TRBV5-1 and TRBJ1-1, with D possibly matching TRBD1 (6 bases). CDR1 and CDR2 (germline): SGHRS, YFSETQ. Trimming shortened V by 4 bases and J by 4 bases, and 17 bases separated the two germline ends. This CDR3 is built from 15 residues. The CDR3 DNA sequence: TGCGCCAGCAGCACCTTGACAGGCGCAACCACTGAAGCTTTCTTT. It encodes CASSTLTGATTEAFF.

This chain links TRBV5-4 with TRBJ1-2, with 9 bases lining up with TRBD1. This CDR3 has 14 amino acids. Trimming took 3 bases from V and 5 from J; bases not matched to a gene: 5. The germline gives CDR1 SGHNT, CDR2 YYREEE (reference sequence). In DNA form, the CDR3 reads TGTGCCAGCAGCTCTACAGGGGGCCGGTATGGCTACACCTTC. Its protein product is CASSSTGGRYGYTF.

Here the CDR3 DNA reads TGTGCCAGCAGCTCCGGGACTAGCGGGCAAGAGACCCAGTACTTC. This encodes CASSSGTSGQETQYF. This chain joins TRBV5-4 and TRBJ2-5, with 12 bases lining up with TRBD2. The CDR3 consists of 15 residues. The V gene's germline CDR1 is SGHNT and CDR2 YYREEE (reference sequence). Trimming removed 3 bases from V and 2 bases from J; junction bases left unmatched: 2.

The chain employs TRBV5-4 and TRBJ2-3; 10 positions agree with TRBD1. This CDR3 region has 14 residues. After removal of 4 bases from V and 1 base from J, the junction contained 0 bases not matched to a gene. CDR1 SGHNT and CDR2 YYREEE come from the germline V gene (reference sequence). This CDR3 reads CASSGQGGTDTQYF. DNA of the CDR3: TGTGCCAGCAGCGGACAGGGGGGCACAGATACGCAGTATTTT.